This T cell receptor (beta chain) was recorded in a study of T-cell reconstitution after alpha-beta-depleted transplantation in children. Study results and caveats: T-cell counts and diversity at one year post-transplant came mainly from newly produced T cells.

To note about this clonotype: What it recognizes is unknown.

Preparing the TCRbeta library involved the use of unique molecular identifiers. One entry per CDR3 protein, called by TCRdb with MiXCR from the PCR reads. The table has 440,000 or so distinct CDR3 sequences, roughly 43% seen once; the top ten hold under 35%. Germline-derived CDR1 and CDR2 are MDHEN and SYDVKM. This CDR3 comprises 13 residues. V was cut by 5 bases and J by 6 bases, with 10 bases left in between. Material: PBMCs, obtained before TCRalphabeta/CD19-depleted stem cell transplant. The chain has TRBV28 and TRBJ2-2; D not resolved. The receptor comes from a girl aged 2 to 9 with aplastic anemia, due to receive a stem cell transplant. This CDR3 is CASSVGDSGELFF. The CDR3 DNA reads as TGTGCCAGCAGTGTGGGTGACTCCGGGGAGCTGTTTTTT. Full variable domain (remainder filled in from reference TRBV28 and TRBJ2-2): DVKVTQSSRYLVKRTGEKVFLECVQDMDHENMFWYRQDPGLGLRLIYFSYDVKMKEKGDIPEGYSVSREKKERFSLILESASTNQTSMYLCASSVGDSGELFFGEGSRLTVL.